Listed here are 28 T cell receptor beta chains from one sample, sequenced in a study of T cells in Graves' hyperthyroidism and ophthalmopathy. Using RNA transcripts as the source, TCR beta CDR3 regions were amplified. The HTBI primer set drove a first-round RT-PCR of the TCR CDR3. TCRdb re-derived calls from the multiplex PCR reads in MiXCR, one entry per CDR3 protein. The repertoire has around 660,000 distinct CDR3 sequences, roughly 45% of them found once; the top ten carry about 7%. Sequenced sample: peripheral blood or thyroid tissue (not recorded which). The receptors were sampled from an adult man with Graves' disease, either hyperthyroidism or ophthalmopathy (not recorded which).

In this sample, this clonotype turned up a few times. V is TRBV6-1 and J is TRBJ1-4, with 8 bases that match TRBD1. Germline values: CDR1 MNHNS, CDR2 SASEGT. The CDR3 is made up of 13 amino acids. V shed 6 bases and J 10 bases; nucleotides not matched to a gene: 7. Here the CDR3 DNA reads TGTGCCAGCAGCAAAACAGGGGGTGCAAAACTGTTTTTT. Translated, it gives CASSKTGGAKLFF.

This chain joins TRBV11-1 and TRBJ1-2; a weak D match, TRBD1 (6 bases). Germline lookup yields CDR1 SGHAT and CDR2 FQDESV (reference sequence). There are 15 residues in the CDR3. Trimming pared 5 bases from V and 8 bases from J, leaving 21 bases between. The CDR3 DNA reads as TGTGCCAGCAGCAGTCTTATAGGAGGGGGGCACGGCTACACCTTC. It specifies CASSSLIGGGHGYTF.

In this sample, this clonotype turned up a few times. This chain links TRBV4-1 with TRBJ1-4, with D uncertain. The CDR3 sequence is 14 residues long. CDR1 is MGHRA and CDR2 is YSYEKL in the germline V gene. With 0 bases removed from V and 7 bases from J, the gap between germline ends came to 9 bases. The CDR3 DNA follows: TGCGCCAGCAGCCAAGATCGGAGTGGTGAAAAACTGTTTTTT. Translation: CASSQDRSGEKLFF.

This clonotype was seen once. Compared with germline, one end of the junction differs, possibly owing to a read error. The rearrangement links TRBV9 to TRBJ1-3; D not certain. Germline V gives CDR1 SGDLS, CDR2 YYNGEE. The CDR3 is made up of 16 amino acids. The CDR3 nucleotides are TGCGCCAGCAGCCAAGTGGGTTTGACCTCTGGAAACACCATATATTTT. The encoded protein is CASSQVGLTSGNTIYF.

This clonotype came up a few times. The chain has TRBV7-9 and TRBJ2-5; D is perhaps TRBD1 or TRBD2 (6 bases each). The V and J ends lost 5 bases and 4 bases respectively, with 17 bases between them. The CDR3 runs to 15 residues. Germline values: CDR1 SEHNR, CDR2 FQNEAQ (reference sequence). The CDR3 sequence: CASSPRWGAVETQYF. CDR3 sequence (DNA): TGTGCCAGCAGCCCTAGATGGGGGGCTGTAGAGACCCAGTACTTC.

Turning to this clonotype: One end of the junction is discordant with germline, which a read error may explain. The chain couples TRBV5-1 to TRBJ1-4; tentatively, D is TRBD1 (5 bases). The CDR3 loop spans 14 amino acids. From germline, CDR1 is SGHRS and CDR2 YFSETQ. The CDR3, as DNA: TGTGCCAGCAGCTTAAGGGGAATAGAGGAAAAACTGTTTTTT. Its translation: CASSLRGIEEKLFF.

The CDR3 spells CSAMDSPGDNSPLHF. The CDR3 region has the DNA TGCAGCGCCATGGACAGCCCCGGGGATAATTCACCCCTCCACTTT. The chain recombines TRBV29-1 with TRBJ1-6; possible D gene TRBD1, 6 bases. V lost 7 bases, J lost 5 bases, and 18 bases lay in between. The CDR3 loop spans 15 amino acids. Germline V gene sequence: CDR1 SQVTM, CDR2 ANQGSEA.

The CDR3 DNA is TGCAGCTTGGACGCAGGGACCGAGCAGTACTTC. Translated: CSLDAGTEQYF. V usage is TRBV29-1 and J usage is TRBJ2-5; the D call may be TRBD1 or TRBD2 (5 bases each). Gene TRBJ2-7 matches the end of the DNA better, so the J call may be wrong. CDR3 size: 11 residues. Germline CDR1 and CDR2: SQVTM and ANQGSEA.

The chain recombines TRBV5-1 with TRBJ1-2, with D hard to call. CDR3 size: 14 residues. Germline lookup yields CDR1 SGHRS and CDR2 YFSETQ. V lost 0 bases and J lost 4, with 10 bases in between. The CDR3 region is CASSLAEGGYGYTF. The CDR3, as DNA: TGCGCCAGCAGCTTGGCTGAAGGAGGCTATGGCTACACCTTC.

The chain combines TRBV20-1 with TRBJ2-5; 8 bases are shared with TRBD2. The CDR3 covers 15 residues. Germline trimming cut 5 bases from V and 4 bases from J; bases unmatched to any gene: 12. Per the germline V gene, CDR1 is DFQATT and CDR2 is SNEGSKA (reference sequence). CDR3 in DNA: TGCAGTGCTGGCCGGGGGGGCCGAGCGGGAGAGACCCAGTACTTC. It codes for CSAGRGGRAGETQYF.

About this clonotype itself: This may stem from a read error, because a much larger clone lies one nucleotide away. V and J are TRBV10-3 and TRBJ1-1, with 7 positions matching TRBD1. Per the germline V gene, CDR1 is ENHRY and CDR2 is SYGVKD. V was pared by 8 bases and J by 0 bases, with 6 bases of the junction left unmatched. CDR3 size: 14 residues. The CDR3 reads CAIGVGQMNTEAFF. The CDR3 nucleotides are TGTGCCATCGGTGTGGGACAGATGAACACTGAAGCTTTCTTT.

Remarks on this clonotype: A much larger clone differs by one base, so this may be a read error. This chain links TRBV5-1 with TRBJ2-7; D is ambiguous. V was pared by 0 bases and J by 8 bases, with 15 bases between. Germline V lookup: CDR1 SGHRS, CDR2 YFSETQ. This CDR3 has 14 amino acids. The DNA of the CDR3 is TGCGCCAGCAGCTTGGGGGGATCCACTAACCAGCAGTACTTC. It yields the protein CASSLGGSTNQQYF.

This clonotype appeared once. The CDR3 loop is CSASDRGRNTGELFF. The CDR3, as DNA: TGCAGTGCTAGCGACAGGGGGCGAAATACCGGGGAGCTGTTTTTT. The chain is built from TRBV20-1 and TRBJ2-2; 10 bases map to TRBD1. The CDR3 is 15 amino acids. The germline V gene has CDR1 DFQATT and CDR2 SNEGSKA (reference sequence). V gave up 3 bases and J gave up 5 bases; unmatched junction bases: 6.

Ten or more counts support this clonotype. The chain's CDR3 is CATSREGERQPQHF. The CDR3 coding sequence is TGTGCCACCAGTCGTGAAGGGGAACGTCAGCCCCAGCATTTT. The rearrangement uses TRBV15 and TRBJ1-5; D may be TRBD1 (5 bases). Trimming took off 6 bases at V and 6 bases at J, with 15 bases between the two ends. The germline V gene encodes CDR1 LNHNV and CDR2 YYDKDF (reference sequence). There are 14 residues in the CDR3.

In its sample, this clonotype was seen a few times. The gene calls are TRBV20-1 and TRBJ1-2, with 7 nucleotides matching TRBD1. V lost 2 bases and J lost 1; bases outside the gene matches: 1. The length of the CDR3 is 13 residues. CDR1 is DFQATT and CDR2 is SNEGSKA in the germline V gene (reference sequence). This CDR3 reads CSARTGDNYGYTF. The CDR3 DNA follows: TGCAGTGCTAGAACAGGGGATAACTATGGCTACACCTTC.

This clonotype was picked up a small number of times. V and J are TRBV6-6 and TRBJ2-2; no clear D. CDR1 is MNHNY and CDR2 is SVGAGI in the germline V gene (reference sequence). This CDR3 comprises 11 residues. Trimming took off 6 bases at V and 7 bases at J, with 6 bases between the two ends. CDR3 region: CASSQYGELFF. The CDR3 DNA reads TGTGCCAGCAGCCAGTACGGGGAGCTGTTTTTT.

This clonotype was observed at least ten times. This sequence joins TRBV6-5 and TRBJ2-7, with D maybe TRBD1 (5 bases). The CDR3 loop spans 13 amino acids. Germline V gives CDR1 MNHEY, CDR2 SVGAGI. V was cut by 6 bases and J by 2 bases, with 11 bases left in between. The CDR3 region is CASRPRQTYEQYF. Here the CDR3 DNA reads TGTGCCAGCAGACCCCGACAGACCTACGAGCAGTACTTC.

This clonotype was seen a handful of times. This CDR3 reads CALAAGEQHSYEQYF. DNA of the CDR3: TGTGCCCTGGCCGCGGGGGAACAACACTCCTACGAGCAGTACTTC. This chain connects TRBV10-3 to TRBJ2-7; the match to TRBD2 covers 7 bases. Losses at the gene ends were 11 bases for V and 0 bases for J; bases not matched to a gene: 13. Germline V gene data show CDR1 as ENHRY and CDR2 as SYGVKD. CDR3 size: 15 residues.

This clonotype has at least ten counts. The chain links TRBV7-6 to TRBJ1-3; D may be TRBD1 (5 bases). CDR3 length: 14 residues. Per germline, CDR1 SGHVS and CDR2 FNYEAQ. V was cut by 5 bases and J by 0 bases, with 8 bases left in between. CDR3 sequence reads: CASSRGSSGNTIYF. CDR3 coding DNA: TGTGCCAGCAGCCGGGGGAGCTCTGGAAACACCATATATTTT.

CDR3 nucleotides: TGTGCCAGCACGTTTAGGGTCCAGGGGGCGGTAGGTCAGCCCCAGCATTTT. Amino acid sequence: CASTFRVQGAVGQPQHF. V usage is TRBV6-1 and J usage is TRBJ1-5; TRBD1 matches 8 bases. The germline gives CDR1 MNHNS, CDR2 SASEGT. The CDR3 spans 17 residues. The ends lost 7 bases at V and 6 bases at J; junction bases unmatched: 17.

The chain joins TRBV20-1 to TRBJ1-2; D is uncertain. The CDR3 has 13 residues. V was clipped by 6 bases and J by 5 bases, with 16 bases between them. From germline, CDR1 is DFQATT and CDR2 SNEGSKA (reference sequence). The CDR3 sequence is CSAPPAGLYGYTF. CDR3 coding DNA: TGCAGTGCCCCTCCGGCAGGATTATATGGCTACACCTTC.

This clonotype was detected only a few times. V and J are TRBV6-5 and TRBJ2-5; D ambiguous. This CDR3 region has 12 residues. Trimming stripped 10 bases from V and 5 bases from J, with 14 bases between. Per germline, CDR1 MNHEY and CDR2 SVGAGI. The CDR3 region has the DNA TGTGCCACCAAAAAGGGTCGTGAGACCCAGTACTTC. The encoded protein is CATKKGRETQYF.

Many counts were recorded for this clonotype. This chain links TRBV5-1 with TRBJ1-2; the D gene is possibly TRBD1 (5 bases). The germline V and J ends were trimmed by 0 bases and 0 bases, with 6 bases remaining between them. CDR3 length: 14 residues. From germline, CDR1 is SGHRS and CDR2 YFSETQ. DNA of the CDR3: TGCGCCAGCAGCTTGGCACAGGCTAACTATGGCTACACCTTC. Amino acids: CASSLAQANYGYTF.

This clonotype appeared a single time. The V gene is TRBV10-3, the J gene TRBJ2-5, with no clear D. V was trimmed by 7 bases and J by 7 bases, leaving 16 bases between them. The CDR3 runs to 13 residues. Germline assignment: CDR1 ENHRY and CDR2 SYGVKD. This CDR3 reads CAITADLRGTQYF. The CDR3 nucleotides are TGTGCCATCACCGCGGACCTCAGAGGGACCCAGTACTTC.

This chain uses TRBV12-3 or TRBV12-4 with TRBJ2-7; D gene uncertain. The CDR3 sequence is 13 residues long. Trimming pared 2 bases from V and 1 base from J, leaving 6 bases between. CDR3 in DNA: TGTGCCAGCAGTTTAACGCAGTCCTACGAGCAGTACTTC. Protein sequence: CASSLTQSYEQYF.

Worth noting for this clonotype: It may be a read error: a sequence one base away is much more abundant. The gene calls are TRBV2 and TRBJ1-5; possibly TRBD1 for D (5 bases). CDR1 is SNHLY and CDR2 is FYNNEI in the germline V gene. V was cut by 7 bases and J by 2 bases, with 15 bases left in between. The CDR3 covers 15 residues. In DNA, the CDR3 is TGTGCCAGCATATTCGACAGCGGAGGCAATCAGCCCCAGCATTTT. It yields the protein CASIFDSGGNQPQHF.

This clonotype was observed at least ten times. The chain combines TRBV19 with TRBJ1-5; 7 nucleotides agree with TRBD1. The CDR3 spans 12 residues. CDR1 and CDR2 from the germline V gene are LNHDA and SQIVND (reference sequence). Trimming removed 3 bases from V and 11 bases from J; junction bases left unmatched: 4. The DNA for the CDR3 is TGTGCCAGTAGTATCCAGGGGGACGCCCAGCATTTT. Residues: CASSIQGDAQHF.

This clonotype showed up just a few times. The V gene is TRBV9, the J gene TRBJ2-7, with D perhaps given as TRBD1 or TRBD2 (7 bases each). Trimming took off 4 bases at V and 5 bases at J, with 19 bases between the two ends. The CDR3 runs 15 residues. Per germline, CDR1 SGDLS and CDR2 YYNGEE. This CDR3 is CASSHWEGAEDEQYF. The DNA of the CDR3 is TGTGCCAGCAGCCATTGGGAGGGGGCTGAGGACGAGCAGTACTTC.